This T cell receptor beta chain was sequenced for a study of blood T cell repertoires in COVID-19 (dated by TCRdb to 2020 to 2021). Regarding the study in general: Collaborator samples came from the United States, Italy and Spain and covered acute and convalescent phases of COVID-19. The material from the prospective study consisted of cDNA or gDNA derived from T cells, B-cell-depleted T cells, or PBMCs. The dataset comprised deeply sampled blood TCRbeta repertoires from subjects exposed to, actively infected with, or recovered from COVID-19. The repertoires were made available in a free public database intended to serve as a resource for research on the immune response to SARS-CoV-2. Samples came from the ongoing ImmuneRACE study (first 160 participants) plus 1,254 subjects from 6 global collaborators. The sample metadata nearly always contained a de-identified subject ID, COVID-19 status, age in years and sex. Where available, HLA class I and class II types were obtained from metadata supplied by the sample provider rather than from assay-based typing. Beyond this particular receptor, the publication reports: The amount of clinical and demographic metadata varied by source and participant and was provided uncurated.

There are 15 amino acids in the CDR3, from cysteine to phenylalanine inclusive. Of all the DNA, just the CDR3 is kept, 45 bases in frame from base 1. Taken from the germline V gene, the CDR1 and CDR2 loops are SGHNT and YENEEA. V loses 1 base at its end and J loses 0 bases; junction bases beyond the gene matches: 1. In Seattle, one collaborating source enrolled patients while the infection was active and tracked those patients longitudinally over the course of disease. Each collaborating institution followed its own protocols to collect whole blood in K2EDTA tubes. Collaborator samples were shipped for TCRbeta analysis as frozen whole blood, isolated PBMCs, or DNA extracted from either sample type. TCRbeta CDR3 regions were amplified from genomic DNA using the immunoSEQ Assay, a bias-controlled multiplex PCR. The paper's processing steps were these. The number of nucleated cells in each sample was estimated by amplification of reference gene primers within the assay. To quantify the absolute abundance of each unique TCRbeta CDR3 rearrangement, sequence reads were collapsed and filtered. For each sample, productive Simpson clonality was calculated as the square root of Simpson's diversity index across productive rearrangements. As stored in TCRdb, this immuneACCESS dataset retains in-frame rearrangements with V and J assigned. A fraction of the clones does not appear; measured against another copy, unresolved V genes explain less than half of the discrepancy, and the remainder lacks a known reason. That table gives V, J and clone size, and the DNA gave D and trimming. The sample table shows roughly 310,000 clones, and around 90% are seen once. Roughly 2.8% of the sample lies in the top ten.

Comments on this clone: Which antigen it targets is not known. No base quality values were provided; no much bigger clone lies one nucleotide off.

This clonotype was obtained from a woman aged 25 to 39 with COVID-19, enrolled during active disease. The chain was built from TRBV11-3 and TRBJ2-5; 8 central nucleotides agree with TRBD1. Sequences were obtained from peripheral blood. The CDR3 protein: CASSLGGQDQETQYF. The nucleotide sequence reads TGTGCCAGCAGCTTAGGGGGACAGGACCAAGAGACCCAGTACTTC. Joined to the reference TRBV11-3 and TRBJ2-5 proteins, this CDR3 gives the full variable domain: EAGVVQSPRYKIIEKKQPVAFWCNPISGHNTLYWYLQNLGQGPELLIRYENEEAVDDSQLPKDRFSAERLKGVDSTLKIQPAELGDSAVYLCASSLGGQDQETQYFGPGTRLLVL.